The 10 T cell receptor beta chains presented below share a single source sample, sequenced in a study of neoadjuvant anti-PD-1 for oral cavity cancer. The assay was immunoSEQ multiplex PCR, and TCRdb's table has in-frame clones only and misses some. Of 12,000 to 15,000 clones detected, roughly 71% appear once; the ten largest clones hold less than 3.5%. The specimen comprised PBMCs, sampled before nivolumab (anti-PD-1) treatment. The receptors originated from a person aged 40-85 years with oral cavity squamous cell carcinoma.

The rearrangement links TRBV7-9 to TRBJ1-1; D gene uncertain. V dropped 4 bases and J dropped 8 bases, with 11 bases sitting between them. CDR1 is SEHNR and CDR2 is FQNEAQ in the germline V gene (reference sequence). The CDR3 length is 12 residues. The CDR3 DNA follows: TGTGCCAGCAGCTCCTGGAGGGAAGAAGCTTTCTTT. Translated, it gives CASSSWREEAFF.

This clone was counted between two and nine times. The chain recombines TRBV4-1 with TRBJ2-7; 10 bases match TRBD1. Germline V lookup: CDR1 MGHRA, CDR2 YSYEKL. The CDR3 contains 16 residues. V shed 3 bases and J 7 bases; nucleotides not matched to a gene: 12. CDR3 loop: CASSHPLGQGTGEQYF. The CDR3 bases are TGCGCCAGCAGCCATCCCCTGGGACAGGGGACGGGGGAGCAGTACTTC.

CDR3 nucleotide sequence: TGTGCCAGCAGGCCAGGGGGGCGATTTGAAAAACTGTTTTTT. This codes for CASRPGGRFEKLFF. The rearrangement links TRBV27 to TRBJ1-4; 7 positions agree with TRBD1. V gave up 6 bases and J gave up 7 bases; unmatched junction bases: 8. Per the germline V gene, CDR1 is MNHEY and CDR2 is SMNVEV (reference sequence). This CDR3 is 14 amino acids long.

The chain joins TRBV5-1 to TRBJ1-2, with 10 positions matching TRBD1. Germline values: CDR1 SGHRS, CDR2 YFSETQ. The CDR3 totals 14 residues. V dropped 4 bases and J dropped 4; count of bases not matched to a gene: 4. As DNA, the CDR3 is TGCGCCAGCAGCCCCGGACAGGGGGGCTATGGCTACACCTTC. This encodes CASSPGQGGYGYTF.

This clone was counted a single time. Here the CDR3 DNA reads TGTGCCAGCAGTTATTATCGGGACAGGGTATGGCCCCTCCACTTT. As protein: CASSYYRDRVWPLHF. This chain joins TRBV6-5 and TRBJ1-6; 9 bases map to TRBD1. J was trimmed by 13 bases and V by 3 bases; bases with no gene match: 10. The CDR3 is 15 amino acids. Germline CDR1 MNHEY, CDR2 SVGAGI.

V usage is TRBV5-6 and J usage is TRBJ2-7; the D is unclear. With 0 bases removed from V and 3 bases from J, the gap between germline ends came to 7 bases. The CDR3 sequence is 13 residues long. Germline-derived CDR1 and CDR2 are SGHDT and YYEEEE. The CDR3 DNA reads TGTGCCAGCAGCTTGGCACTACACTACGAGCAGTACTTC. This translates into CASSLALHYEQYF.

The CDR3 DNA follows: TGTGCCAGCAGCGTAGGCACTAGCGGGGGGGCAAGAGATACGCAGTATTTT. It specifies CASSVGTSGGARDTQYF. V and J are TRBV9 and TRBJ2-3; 13 nucleotides agree with TRBD2. Unmatched junction bases numbered 6, after V lost 0 bases and J lost 5 bases. Germline CDR1 and CDR2: SGDLS and YYNGEE. CDR3 length equals 17 residues.

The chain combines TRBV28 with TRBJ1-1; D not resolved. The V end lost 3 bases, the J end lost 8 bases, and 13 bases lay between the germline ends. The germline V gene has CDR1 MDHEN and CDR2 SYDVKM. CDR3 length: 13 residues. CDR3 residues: CASSFGRTREAFF. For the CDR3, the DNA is TGTGCCAGCAGTTTTGGGCGGACTAGGGAAGCTTTCTTT.

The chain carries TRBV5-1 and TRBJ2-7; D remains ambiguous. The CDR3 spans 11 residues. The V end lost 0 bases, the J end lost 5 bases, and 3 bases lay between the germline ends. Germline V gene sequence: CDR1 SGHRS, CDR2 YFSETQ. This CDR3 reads CASSLAHEQYF. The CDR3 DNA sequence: TGCGCCAGCAGCTTGGCCCACGAGCAGTACTTC.

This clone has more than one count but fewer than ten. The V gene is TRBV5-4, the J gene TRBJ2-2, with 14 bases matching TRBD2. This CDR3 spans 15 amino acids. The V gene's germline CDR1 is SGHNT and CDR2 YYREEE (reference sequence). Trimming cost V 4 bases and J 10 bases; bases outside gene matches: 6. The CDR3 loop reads CASSAGTSGSSELFF. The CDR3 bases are TGTGCCAGCAGCGCCGGGACTAGCGGGAGTTCGGAGCTGTTTTTT.